This TCR beta chain was observed in a study of blood T cell repertoires in COVID-19. Whole-study context: The United States, Italy and Spain provided the acute and convalescent COVID-19 samples.

The assay was immunoSEQ multiplex PCR, and TCRdb's table has in-frame clones only and misses some. The table has approximately 300,000 clones, 80% to 90% seen once; the top ten hold about 5.7%. Trimming removed 5 bases at V and 4 bases at J, with 12 bases between. The CDR3 length is 14 residues. Germline assignment: CDR1 SGHRS and CDR2 YFSETQ. The specimen was PBMCs or T cells enriched from blood (not recorded which). The TCR was taken from a woman in her twenties or thirties who had recovered from COVID-19. The V and J genes are TRBV5-1 and TRBJ1-4; a possible D gene is TRBD1 (6 bases). This chain's CDR3 is CASRNGQLNEKLFF. CDR3 sequence (DNA): TGCGCCAGCAGGAACGGACAGCTTAATGAAAAACTGTTTTTT.